This T cell receptor beta chain was sequenced for a study of STAT5B mutations in CD4+ large granular lymphocyte leukemia. Germline assignment: CDR1 SGHTA and CDR2 FQGNSA. Trimming took off 3 bases at V and 7 bases at J, with 16 bases between the two ends. CDR3 length: 15 amino acids. Clones were sequenced by immunoSEQ multiplex PCR, and TCRdb holds only the in-frame ones, with some missing. This sample yields more than 30,000 clones, of which 75% to 85% are seen a single time; roughly 1.9% belongs to the top ten. Buffy coats from healthy blood donors served as controls. V usage is TRBV7-2 and J usage is TRBJ1-5; tentatively, D is TRBD1 (5 bases). Sequenced material: CD4+ T cells from blood buffy coats. The clonotype comes from a human donor in good health. DNA for the CDR3: TGTGCCAGCAGCTTTCGTGGGGGGGGTAGGCAGCCCCAGCATTTT. The encoded protein is CASSFRGGGRQPQHF.